Listed below are T cell receptor beta chains from one sample, sequenced in a study of shared T cell receptors in the human thymus. Assay used: immunoSEQ multiplex PCR; TCRdb lists only in-frame clones, some missing. The top ten clones hold around 0.013% of a sample with about 540,000 clones, about four fifths of them seen once. These data are also associated with another study on human thymus T cells.

Sequenced material: thymocytes. The receptors shown here come from a boy younger than two with a congenital heart defect. CDR3s include the opening cysteine and the closing phenylalanine or tryptophan. D genes are given only for firm matches. Clone size is given for some rows only: seen once, a few or many times, or a class if the clone is expanded.

J	size	D	V	DNA	CDR3
TRBJ2-1	-	TRBD2	TRBV27	TGTGCCAGCAGTTTAAACGGGGGAGGGCGGAATGAGCAGTTCTTC	CASSLNGGGRNEQFF
TRBJ2-1	-	TRBD2	TRBV29-1	TGCAGCGTTGGTGGGCGCCCCCCGGGACTAGGTTACAATGAGCAGTTCTTC	CSVGGRPPGLGYNEQFF
TRBJ2-7	-	-	TRBV11-3	TGTGCCAGCAGCTTGCGGCGGATCTTTACCTACGAGCAGTACTTC	CASSLRRIFTYEQYF
TRBJ1-2	-	TRBD1	TRBV7-2	TGTGCCAGCAGCTTCGGGGAGGGGGACAGGGTCTATGATCGCGGCTACACCTTC	CASSFGEGDRVYDRGYTF
TRBJ2-7	once	-	TRBV28	TGTGCCAGCAGTTTAAGACTAGACGGAAACGAGCAGTACTTC	CASSLRLDGNEQYF
TRBJ2-7	-	-	TRBV11-2	TGTGCCAGCAGCTTAGATTTAGGCAGGTGGTTC	CASSLDLGRWF
TRBJ1-5	-	TRBD1	TRBV4-1	TGCGCCAGCAGCCAAGATCTACAGGGGGCTGGTCAGCCCCAGCATTTT	CASSQDLQGAGQPQHF
TRBJ2-4	-	-	TRBV5-1	TGCGCCAGCAGCCGTGACAGGGACGGCGGGAAGTACCTTATGAGGGCCAAAAACATTCAGTACTTC	CASSRDRDGGKYLMRAKNIQYF
TRBJ2-7	few	-	TRBV10-3	TGTGCCATCAGTGGTAGGGTTAGCGCCTACGAGCAGTACTTC	CAISGRVSAYEQYF
TRBJ2-7	-	TRBD1	TRBV27	TGTGCCAGCAGTTGGCAGGGGGAATACGAGCAGTACTTC	CASSWQGEYEQYF
TRBJ2-1	-	TRBD2	TRBV10-3	TGTGCCATCAGTGAGTCCGGACTAGCGGGAGGGCGGCGGTTCTTC	CAISESGLAGGRRFF
TRBJ2-5	few	TRBD2	TRBV10-3	TGTGCCATCAGTGAGTCGAGGGAGGGGGAGACCCAGTACTTC	CAISESREGETQYF
TRBJ2-5	-	TRBD2	TRBV28	TGTGCCAGCAGTCGCCACTTTAGCGGGAGTCCACACCAAGAGACCCAGTACTTC	CASSRHFSGSPHQETQYF
TRBJ2-1	once	TRBD2	TRBV6-1	TGTGCCACGTTAGCGGGAGATTTGGTTGAGCAGTTCTTC	CATLAGDLVEQFF
TRBJ2-1	-	TRBD2	TRBV10-1	TGCGCCAGCAGTGCGGAGACTAGCCTGTGTGAGCAGTTCTTC	CASSAETSLCEQFF
TRBJ1-1	once	-	TRBV19	TGTGCCAGTAGGCCAAACAGGCTCACTGAAGCTTTCTTT	CASRPNRLTEAFF
TRBJ1-2	-	TRBD1	TRBV11-3	TGTGCCAGCAGCTTAGATCCTGGGGACAGGGTCGGCAACTATGGCTACACCTTC	CASSLDPGDRVGNYGYTF
TRBJ2-7	-	TRBD1	TRBV4-2	TGTGCCAGCAGCCAAGAGAGTGTAACAGGGGTCTGCGAGCAGTACTTC	CASSQESVTGVCEQYF
TRBJ2-6	-	TRBD2	TRBV7-2	TGTGCCAGCAGCTTGAACGGACTAGAGGGTTCTGGGGCCAACGTCCTGACTTTC	CASSLNGLEGSGANVLTF
TRBJ2-3	-	TRBD2	TRBV11-2	TGTGCCAGCATTCGGACTAGCGGGAGCACAGATACGCAGTATTTT	CASIRTSGSTDTQYF
TRBJ2-5	-	-	TRBV20-1	TGCAGTGCTAGGGACTGGGAGACCCAGTACTTC	CSARDWETQYF
TRBJ1-1	-	TRBD1	TRBV27	TGTGCCAGCAGTTCAAGGACAGGGGGAACTGAAGCTTTCTTT	CASSSRTGGTEAFF
TRBJ2-7	-	TRBD2	TRBV5-1	TGCGCCAGCAGCCAGCGACTAGCGGGCATTAGCTCCTACGAGCAGTACTTC	CASSQRLAGISSYEQYF
TRBJ1-4	-	-	TRBV27	TGTGCCAGCAGGGAGGGACTCGGAAAACTGTTTTTT	CASREGLGKLFF
TRBJ2-2	-	TRBD2	TRBV4-2	TGTGCCAGCAGCCAAGAGGGGGTACTAGCGGGAGAATCGAGTGGGGCCACCGGGGAGCTGTTTTTT	CASSQEGVLAGESSGATGELFF
TRBJ1-2	-	TRBD1	TRBV18	TGTGCCAGCTCACCTAGGTCGGACAGGATTAACTATGGCTACACCTTC	CASSPRSDRINYGYTF
TRBJ2-2	once	TRBD2	TRBV4-1	TGCGCCAGCAGCCAAGTACTAGCGGGAGGGCCGGGCACCGGGGAGCTGTTTTTT	CASSQVLAGGPGTGELFF
TRBJ2-7	-	-	TRBV7-8	TGTGCCAGCAGCTTAGTGGCAACCTACGAGCAGTACTTC	CASSLVATYEQYF
TRBJ2-3	-	TRBD1	TRBV14	TGTGCCAGCAGCCCCCGGGGACAGGGGGAACGCACAGATACGCAGTATTTT	CASSPRGQGERTDTQYF